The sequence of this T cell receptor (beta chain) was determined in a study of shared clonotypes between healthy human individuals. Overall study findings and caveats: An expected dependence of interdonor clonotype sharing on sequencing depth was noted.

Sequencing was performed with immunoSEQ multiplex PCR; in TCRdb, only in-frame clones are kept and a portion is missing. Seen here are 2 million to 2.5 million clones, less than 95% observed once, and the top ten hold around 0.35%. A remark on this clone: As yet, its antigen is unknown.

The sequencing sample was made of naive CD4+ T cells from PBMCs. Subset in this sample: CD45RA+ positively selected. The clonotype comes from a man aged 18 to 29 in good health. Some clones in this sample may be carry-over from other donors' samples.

The CDR3 coding sequence is TGTGCCATCAGTGAGCGGTGGGCCGGCACCGGGGAGCTGTTTTTT. This sequence encodes CAISERWAGTGELFF. The chain employs TRBV10-3 and TRBJ2-2; D is undetermined. V was clipped by 2 bases and J by 4 bases, with 11 bases between them. Germline V CDR1 and CDR2: ENHRY, SYGVKD. The CDR3 sequence is 15 residues long.